There are many counts of the clone carrying this TCR beta chain. Its antigen is undetermined. CDR3 size: 15 residues. Germline V CDR1 and CDR2: MNHEY, SVGAGI. The V end lost 0 bases, the J end lost 7 bases, and 12 bases lay between the germline ends. TCRdb re-called the 5' RACE reads through MiXCR, storing one row per CDR3 protein. The top ten hold roughly 10% of the sample, which has about 38,000 distinct CDR3 sequences, approximately 4.4% seen once. The sample belongs to a study of neurological immune-mediated disorders. Study outcomes and limitations: Expanded clones shared no identical CDR3 amino acid sequences across subjects, which suggested private TCR-beta repertoires in all groups.

V is TRBV6-5 and J is TRBJ1-4; possible D gene TRBD1, 6 bases. The sample consisted of CD4+ T cells from blood. This receptor was obtained from a man younger than 35 in good health. The DNA of the CDR3 is TGTGCCAGCAGTTACTCGCGGGGGGCGAGTGAAAAACTGTTTTTT. Protein: CASSYSRGASEKLFF.